One T cell receptor (beta chain) is described in this entry. Its target is not known. The record originates from a study of cytomegalovirus exposure and HLA in healthy donors. Findings and caveats of the study: Published work reported that the classifier diagnosed cytomegalovirus status with high specificity and sensitivity. Rarity characterized most TCR sequences, yet some public TCRs appeared in many donors.

The donors, nominally healthy at sampling, likely had unrecorded immune exposures. The PCR contained 60 Vbeta and 13 Jbeta primers. Original processing notes: Some 11 million of the about 80 million unique TCR beta chains counted in a later analysis were shared. Generated by immunoSEQ multiplex PCR, the TCRdb table keeps only in-frame clones and is missing some. V, J and clone size were drawn from that table, and D and trimming were deduced from the DNA. The sample has some 150,000 clones; approximately 74% are singletons. Germline V gives CDR1 SGHTA, CDR2 FQGNSA. The CDR3 is made up of 14 amino acids. V lost 5 bases, J lost 4 bases, and 14 bases lay in between.

J is TRBJ1-2 and V is TRBV7-2; D is uncertain. Sequences were obtained from PBMCs. The clonotype comes from a young man in good health and CMV-seronegative. The CDR3, as DNA: TGTGCCAGCAGCGCCCCGGGGATGGGCTATGGCTACACCTTC. Translation gives CASSAPGMGYGYTF. Looking up the rest from reference TRBV7-2 and TRBJ1-2 gives the full variable domain: GAGVSQSPSNKVTEKGKDVELRCDPISGHTALYWYRQSLGQGLEFLIYFQGNSAPDKSGLPSDRFSAERTGGSVSTLTIQRTQQEDSAVYLCASSAPGMGYGYTFGSGTRLTVV.